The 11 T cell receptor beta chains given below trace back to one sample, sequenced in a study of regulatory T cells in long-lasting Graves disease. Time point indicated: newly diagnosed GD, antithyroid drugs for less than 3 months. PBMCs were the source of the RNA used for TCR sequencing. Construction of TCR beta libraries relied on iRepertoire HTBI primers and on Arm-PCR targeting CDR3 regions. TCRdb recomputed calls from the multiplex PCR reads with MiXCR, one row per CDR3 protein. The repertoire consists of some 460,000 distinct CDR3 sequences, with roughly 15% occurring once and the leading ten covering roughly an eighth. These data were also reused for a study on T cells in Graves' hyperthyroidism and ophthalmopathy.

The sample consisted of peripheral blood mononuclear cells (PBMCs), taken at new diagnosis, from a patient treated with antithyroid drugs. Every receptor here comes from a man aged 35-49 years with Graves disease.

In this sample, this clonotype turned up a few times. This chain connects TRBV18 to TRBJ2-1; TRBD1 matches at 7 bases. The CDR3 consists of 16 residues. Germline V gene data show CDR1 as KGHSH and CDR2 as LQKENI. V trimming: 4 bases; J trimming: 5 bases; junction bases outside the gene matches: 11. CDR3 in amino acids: CASSQLDRVNNNEQFF. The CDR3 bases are TGTGCCAGCTCACAACTCGACAGGGTAAACAACAATGAGCAGTTCTTC. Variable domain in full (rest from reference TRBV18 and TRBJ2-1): NAGVMQNPRHLVRRRGQEARLRCSPMKGHSHVYWYRQLPEEGLKFMVYLQKENIIDESGMPKERFSAEFPKEGPSILRIQQVVRGDSAAYFCASSQLDRVNNNEQFFGPGTRLTVL.

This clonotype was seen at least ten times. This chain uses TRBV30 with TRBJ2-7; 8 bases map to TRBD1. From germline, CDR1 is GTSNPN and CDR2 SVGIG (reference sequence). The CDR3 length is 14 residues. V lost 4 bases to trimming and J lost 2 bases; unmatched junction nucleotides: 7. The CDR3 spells CAWKGQELTYEQYF. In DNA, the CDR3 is TGTGCCTGGAAGGGACAGGAGTTGACCTACGAGCAGTACTTC. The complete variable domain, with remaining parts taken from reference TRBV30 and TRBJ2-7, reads SQTIHQWPATLVQPVGSPLSLECTVEGTSNPNLYWYRQAAGRGLQLLFYSVGIGQISSEVPQNLSASRPQDRQFILSSKKLLLSDSGFYLCAWKGQELTYEQYFGPGTRLTVT.

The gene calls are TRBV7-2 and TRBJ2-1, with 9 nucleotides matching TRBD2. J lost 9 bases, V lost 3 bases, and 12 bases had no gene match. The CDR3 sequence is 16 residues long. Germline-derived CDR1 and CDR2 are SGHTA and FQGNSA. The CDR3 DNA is TGTGCCAGCAGCTTGGTCGGCGGGAGGGCCGGGGCTGAGCAGTTCTTC. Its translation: CASSLVGGRAGAEQFF.

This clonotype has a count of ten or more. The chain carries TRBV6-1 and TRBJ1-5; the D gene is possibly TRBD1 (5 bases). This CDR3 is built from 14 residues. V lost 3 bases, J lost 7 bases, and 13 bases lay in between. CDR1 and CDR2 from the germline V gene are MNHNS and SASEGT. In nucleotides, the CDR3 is TGTGCCAGCAGTGAGGGGGGACCGGGGCAGCCCCAGCATTTT. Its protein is CASSEGGPGQPQHF.

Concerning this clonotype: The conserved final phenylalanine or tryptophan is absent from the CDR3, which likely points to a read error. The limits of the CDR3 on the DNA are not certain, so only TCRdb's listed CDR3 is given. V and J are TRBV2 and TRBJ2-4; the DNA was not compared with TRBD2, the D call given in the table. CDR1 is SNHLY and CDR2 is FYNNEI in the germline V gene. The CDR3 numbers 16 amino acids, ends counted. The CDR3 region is CASRGTSGKTEQYFGP.

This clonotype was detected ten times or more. In DNA form, the CDR3 reads TGTGCCAGCCGAGGGGACGGGACAGGGGAATCACCCCTCCACTTT. It is translated as CASRGDGTGESPLHF. This chain joins TRBV2 and TRBJ1-6, with 10 bases identical to TRBD1. V trimming: 8 bases; J trimming: 10 bases; junction bases outside the gene matches: 11. This CDR3 spans 15 amino acids. Germline CDR1 and CDR2: SNHLY and FYNNEI.

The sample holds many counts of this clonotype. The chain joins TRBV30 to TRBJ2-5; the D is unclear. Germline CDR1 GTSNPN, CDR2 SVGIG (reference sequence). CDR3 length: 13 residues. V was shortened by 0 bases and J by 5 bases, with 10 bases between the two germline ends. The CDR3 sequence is CAWSVHGHETQYF. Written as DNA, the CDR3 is TGTGCCTGGAGTGTACACGGCCATGAGACCCAGTACTTC.

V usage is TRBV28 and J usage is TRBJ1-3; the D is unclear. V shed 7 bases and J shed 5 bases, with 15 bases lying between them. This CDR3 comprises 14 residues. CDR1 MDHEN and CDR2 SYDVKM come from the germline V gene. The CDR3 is CASTDSGSRNTIYF. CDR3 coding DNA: TGTGCCAGCACTGACTCCGGGTCTCGAAACACCATATATTTT.

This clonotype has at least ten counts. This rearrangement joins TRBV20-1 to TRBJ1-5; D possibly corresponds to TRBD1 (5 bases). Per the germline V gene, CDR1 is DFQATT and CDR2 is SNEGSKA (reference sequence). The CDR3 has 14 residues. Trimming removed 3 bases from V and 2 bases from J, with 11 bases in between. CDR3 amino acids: CSASNGAGNQPQHF. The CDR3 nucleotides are TGCAGTGCTAGTAACGGGGCAGGCAATCAGCCCCAGCATTTT.

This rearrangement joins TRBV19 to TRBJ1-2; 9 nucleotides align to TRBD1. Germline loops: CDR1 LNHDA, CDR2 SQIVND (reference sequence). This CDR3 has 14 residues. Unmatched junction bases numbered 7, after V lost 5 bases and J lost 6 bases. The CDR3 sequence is CASSPGQGPNGYTF. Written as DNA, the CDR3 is TGTGCCAGTAGTCCCGGACAGGGGCCCAATGGCTACACCTTC.

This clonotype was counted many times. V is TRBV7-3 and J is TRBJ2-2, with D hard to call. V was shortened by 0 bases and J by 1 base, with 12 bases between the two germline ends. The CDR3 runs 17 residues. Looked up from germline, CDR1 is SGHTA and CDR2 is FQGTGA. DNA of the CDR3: TGTGCCAGCAGCTTAACTGGGCTAGGCCTGAACACCGGGGAGCTGTTTTTT. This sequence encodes CASSLTGLGLNTGELFF.